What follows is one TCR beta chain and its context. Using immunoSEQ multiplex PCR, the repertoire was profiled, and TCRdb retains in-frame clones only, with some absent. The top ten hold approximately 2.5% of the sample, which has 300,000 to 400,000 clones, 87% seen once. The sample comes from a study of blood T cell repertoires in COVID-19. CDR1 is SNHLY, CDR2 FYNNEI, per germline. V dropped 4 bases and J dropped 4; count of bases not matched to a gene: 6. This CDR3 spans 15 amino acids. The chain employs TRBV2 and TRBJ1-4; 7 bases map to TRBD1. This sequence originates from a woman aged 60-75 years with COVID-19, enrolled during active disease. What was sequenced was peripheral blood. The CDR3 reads CASSVTGVVNEKLFF. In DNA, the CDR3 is TGTGCCAGCAGTGTTACAGGGGTCGTTAATGAAAAACTGTTTTTT. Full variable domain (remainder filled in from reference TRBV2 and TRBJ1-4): EPEVTQTPSHQVTQMGQEVILRCVPISNHLYFYWYRQILGQKVEFLVSFYNNEISEKSEIFDDQFSVERPDGSNFTLKIRSTKLEDSAMYFCASSVTGVVNEKLFFGSGTQLSVL.